The 28 T cell receptor beta chains reported below all come from one sample, sequenced in a study of T cell responses to AZD1222 COVID-19 vaccine. Measured with immunoSEQ multiplex PCR; TCRdb has only the in-frame clones, and not every one. The profile shows some 150,000 clones, approximately 91% of them singletons. The specimen was peripheral blood, collected on day 0 of AZD1222 vaccination. The source is an adult in good health.

The chain uses TRBV7-2 and TRBJ1-5, with D possibly TRBD1 on 5 matching bases. Per the germline V gene, CDR1 is SGHTA and CDR2 is FQGNSA. The CDR3 runs to 16 residues. V dropped 8 bases and J dropped 0 bases, with 17 bases sitting between them. As DNA, the CDR3 is TGTGCCAGCGGGGTATGGGGGTCTCCTAGCAATCAGCCCCAGCATTTT. Translating it yields CASGVWGSPSNQPQHF.

The rearrangement uses TRBV10-1 and TRBJ2-2, with 9 bases that match TRBD2. Germline assignment: CDR1 WNHNN and CDR2 SYGVQD (reference sequence). The CDR3 has 22 residues. Trimming at V came to 9 bases and at J to 3 bases, leaving 29 bases not matched to a gene. The CDR3 region is CAREWACERLAGIRVDTGELFF. CDR3 nucleotide sequence: TGCGCCAGAGAGTGGGCTTGCGAGAGGCTAGCGGGAATTAGGGTTGACACCGGGGAGCTGTTTTTT.

The chain links TRBV15 to TRBJ1-2; D not resolved. There are 15 residues in the CDR3. Per germline, CDR1 LNHNV and CDR2 YYDKDF (reference sequence). The V and J ends lost 1 base and 8 bases respectively, with 17 bases between them. DNA for the CDR3: TGTGCCACCAGCAGAGGACCGGCGGTGGGGAGAGGCTACACCTTC. Its translation: CATSRGPAVGRGYTF. Complete variable domain (other parts from reference TRBV15 and TRBJ1-2): DAMVIQNPRYQVTQFGKPVTLSCSQTLNHNVMYWYQQKSSQAPKLLFHYYDKDFNNEADTPDNFQSRRPNTSFCFLDIRSPGLGDTAMYLCATSRGPAVGRGYTFGSGTRLTVV.

The chain has TRBV24-1 and TRBJ2-1; a weak D match, TRBD1 (5 bases). This CDR3 is built from 15 residues. V gave up 7 bases and J gave up 2 bases, with 14 bases separating them. The germline V gene encodes CDR1 KGHDR and CDR2 SFDVKD. CDR3 nucleotide sequence: TGTGCCACCAGCACAGGCTCCGGGCCCTACAATGAGCAGTTCTTC. It is translated as CATSTGSGPYNEQFF.

The rearrangement joins TRBV28 to TRBJ1-1, with 9 bases lining up with TRBD1. This CDR3 region has 12 residues. J was trimmed by 5 bases and V by 6 bases; bases with no gene match: 1. Germline V gene lookup returns CDR1 MDHEN and CDR2 SYDVKM. CDR3 nucleotides: TGTGCCAGCAGGACAGGGGGGACTGAAGCTTTCTTT. Translating gives CASRTGGTEAFF. The whole variable domain, remainder taken from reference TRBV28 and TRBJ1-1, is DVKVTQSSRYLVKRTGEKVFLECVQDMDHENMFWYRQDPGLGLRLIYFSYDVKMKEKGDIPEGYSVSREKKERFSLILESASTNQTSMYLCASRTGGTEAFFGQGTRLTVV.

The V gene is TRBV11-1, the J gene TRBJ2-2, with D perhaps TRBD1 (5 bases). The CDR3 spans 14 residues. The V end was cut by 3 bases, the J end by 1 base, with 6 bases between. Germline loops: CDR1 SGHAT, CDR2 FQDESV (reference sequence). CDR3 amino acids: CASSFQGNTGELFF. In DNA, the CDR3 is TGTGCCAGCAGCTTTCAGGGGAACACCGGGGAGCTGTTTTTT.

The CDR3 coding sequence is TGCGCCAGCCCTCGGGGATTCTCCTACGAGCAGTACTTC. This codes for CASPRGFSYEQYF. The gene calls are TRBV10-1 and TRBJ2-7, with D possibly matching TRBD2 (5 bases). CDR3 length: 13 amino acids. Trimming cost V 8 bases and J 0 bases, with 11 bases left between them. Germline V gene lookup returns CDR1 WNHNN and CDR2 SYGVQD (reference sequence).

This clone was seen just once. This sequence joins TRBV25-1 and TRBJ2-5; tentatively, D is TRBD2 (5 bases). Germline CDR1 is MGHDK and CDR2 is SYGVNS. The V end lost 5 bases, the J end lost 0 bases, and 13 bases lay between the germline ends. The CDR3 covers 15 residues. The DNA for the CDR3 is TGTGCCAGCAGTCCTTCGACTACCTACCAAGAGACCCAGTACTTC. Residues: CASSPSTTYQETQYF.

This clone has a single count. The rearrangement uses TRBV21-1 and TRBJ2-6. TRBV21-1 corresponds to a pseudogene. The length of the CDR3 is 19 residues. The CDR3, as DNA: TGTGCCAGCAGCCACAAACGAGGGGGGCCCCGCTCTGGGGCCAACGTCCTGACTTTC. Protein sequence: CASSHKRGGPRSGANVLTF.

The chain links TRBV28 to TRBJ2-3, with TRBD1 matching over 9 bases. CDR3 length: 15 residues. The trim removed 8 bases at V and 0 bases at J, leaving 6 bases unmatched. CDR1 is MDHEN, CDR2 SYDVKM, per germline. The CDR3 protein is CASRDRGFSTDTQYF. In nucleotides, the CDR3 is TGTGCCAGCCGAGACAGGGGGTTTAGCACAGATACGCAGTATTTT.

V and J are TRBV18 and TRBJ2-5; D unclear. Trimming removed 1 base at V and 5 bases at J, with 14 bases between. The CDR3 has 15 amino acids. The germline V gene has CDR1 KGHSH and CDR2 LQKENI. CDR3 loop: CASSPLDRRMETQYF. In nucleotides, the CDR3 is TGTGCCAGCTCACCACTGGACCGTCGGATGGAGACCCAGTACTTC.

The rearrangement joins TRBV6-5 to TRBJ1-2; TRBD1 might be the D (5 bases). CDR3 length equals 12 residues. V was pared by 5 bases and J by 8 bases, with 12 bases between. Germline V gene data show CDR1 as MNHEY and CDR2 as SVGAGI. In DNA form, the CDR3 reads TGTGCCAGCAGTCCCCAGGGATGGGGCTACACCTTC. This translates into CASSPQGWGYTF.

The chain combines TRBV5-1 with TRBJ1-2, with 9 bases matching TRBD1. Germline V gives CDR1 SGHRS, CDR2 YFSETQ. The CDR3 is 15 residues long. J lost 7 bases, V lost 0 bases, and 7 bases had no gene match. The CDR3 loop reads CASSLEGTGFGGYTF. In DNA form, the CDR3 reads TGCGCCAGCAGCTTGGAAGGGACAGGGTTTGGTGGCTACACCTTC.

The chain couples TRBV19 to TRBJ1-2; D may be TRBD1 (5 bases). Deletions cut 4 bases from V and 4 bases from J, with 19 bases between. The germline V gene encodes CDR1 LNHDA and CDR2 SQIVND (reference sequence). The CDR3 totals 16 residues. The CDR3 nucleotides are TGTGCCAGTAGTAAAGCGACAGCGCCACATTTCTATGGCTACACCTTC. This gives the protein CASSKATAPHFYGYTF.

The rearrangement links TRBV10-3 to TRBJ1-2; D gene uncertain. Germline lookup yields CDR1 ENHRY and CDR2 SYGVKD. The CDR3 sequence is 13 residues long. Trimming left V 6 bases short and J 4 bases short, with 12 bases between. The CDR3 protein is CAISPGSFYGYTF. In nucleotides, the CDR3 is TGTGCCATCAGCCCAGGAAGCTTCTATGGCTACACCTTC.

The chain has TRBV18 and TRBJ1-3, with D uncertain. The CDR3 totals 15 residues. The V end was cut by 7 bases, the J end by 0 bases, with 13 bases between. In germline, CDR1 is KGHSH, CDR2 LQKENI. CDR3 loop: CASFSARSSGNTIYF. CDR3 nucleotides: TGTGCCAGCTTCTCGGCCCGGAGCTCTGGAAACACCATATATTTT.

V is TRBV2 and J is TRBJ1-1, with D hard to call. CDR1 and CDR2 from the germline V gene are SNHLY and FYNNEI. The CDR3 loop spans 12 amino acids. V shed 6 bases and J shed 5 bases, with 10 bases lying between them. The CDR3 nucleotides read TGTGCCAGCAGGGAGTTAGGGACTGAAGCTTTCTTT. Its translation is CASRELGTEAFF.

The chain has TRBV30 and TRBJ2-5; D is undetermined. From germline, CDR1 is GTSNPN and CDR2 SVGIG (reference sequence). The CDR3 length is 12 residues. Here the CDR3 reads CTLVSAEETQYF. DNA for the CDR3: TGTACCCTCGTGAGCGCTGAGGAGACCCAGTACTTC.

The V gene is TRBV15, the J gene TRBJ2-3; D is uncertain. The CDR3 contains 18 residues. CDR1 is LNHNV and CDR2 is YYDKDF in the germline V gene (reference sequence). Trimming cost V 4 bases and J 1 base, with 21 bases left between them. CDR3 bases: TGTGCCACCAGCACCGAACTCGCAGGTTCTGGGGGCACAGATACGCAGTATTTT. It yields the protein CATSTELAGSGGTDTQYF.

The CDR3 is CASSLVDTEAFF. The CDR3 coding sequence is TGTGCCAGCAGTTTAGTAGACACTGAAGCTTTCTTT. The chain has TRBV12-3 or TRBV12-4 and TRBJ1-1, with D unclear. V gave up 1 base and J gave up 3 bases, with 3 bases separating them. This CDR3 has 12 amino acids.

This clone appeared a single time. J is TRBJ1-3 and V is TRBV18, with 10 positions matching TRBD1. The CDR3 is 15 amino acids. The V segment lost 4 bases and the J segment 2 bases; nucleotides outside the gene matches: 2. Germline V gives CDR1 KGHSH, CDR2 LQKENI. The CDR3 sequence: CASSRTGGAGNTIYF. CDR3 DNA: TGTGCCAGCTCACGGACAGGGGGGGCTGGAAACACCATATATTTT.

The genes are TRBV30 and TRBJ2-2, with D maybe TRBD1 (6 bases). Trimming pared 4 bases from V and 6 bases from J, leaving 12 bases between. Germline V CDR1 and CDR2: GTSNPN, SVGIG (reference sequence). CDR3 length: 13 amino acids. CDR3: CAWMTGLAGELFF. The CDR3 coding sequence is TGTGCCTGGATGACAGGTTTGGCCGGGGAGCTGTTTTTT.

The V gene is TRBV30, the J gene TRBJ2-3, with no clear D. Germline CDR1 GTSNPN, CDR2 SVGIG (reference sequence). Trimming cost V 4 bases and J 0 bases, with 5 bases left between them. CDR3 size: 12 residues. CDR3 sequence (DNA): TGTGCCTGGACTACTAGCACAGATACGCAGTATTTT. Translation: CAWTTSTDTQYF.

The chain carries TRBV21-1 and TRBJ2-3; TRBD2 is the table's D call and was not checked against the DNA. TRBV21-1 counts as a pseudogene. This CDR3 region has 20 residues. CDR3 nucleotide sequence: TGTGCCAGCAGCAAAGCTTCGGGGCGACTAGCGGGGAATAGCACAGATACGCAGTATTTT. Translation gives CASSKASGRLAGNSTDTQYF.

The V call is TRBV10-3, the J call TRBJ2-1; D is perhaps TRBD1 or TRBD2 (5 bases each). This CDR3 is 12 amino acids long. Trimming shortened V by 6 bases and J by 10 bases, and 13 bases separated the two germline ends. Germline V gives CDR1 ENHRY, CDR2 SYGVKD. The CDR3 protein is CAISAGTYEQFF. In DNA form, the CDR3 reads TGTGCCATCAGCGCCGGGACCTACGAGCAGTTCTTC.

This chain joins TRBV6-1 and TRBJ1-5; D may be TRBD1 (5 bases). This CDR3 is 14 amino acids long. Germline V lookup: CDR1 MNHNS, CDR2 SASEGT. The germline V and J ends were trimmed by 2 bases and 3 bases, with 8 bases remaining between them. Here the CDR3 DNA reads TGTGCCAGCAGTGAACAGGGACCCAATCAGCCCCAGCATTTT. Encoded protein: CASSEQGPNQPQHF.

The chain is built from TRBV29-1 and TRBJ2-7; 11 bases agree with TRBD2. The V gene end was trimmed by 6 bases and the J gene end by 4 bases; junction bases not matched to a gene: 11. CDR1 is SQVTM and CDR2 is ANQGSEA in the germline V gene. The CDR3 runs 15 residues. CDR3 sequence reads: CSVQRTTSGGYEQYF. CDR3 nucleotides: TGCAGCGTCCAACGCACCACTAGCGGGGGATACGAGCAGTACTTC.

The rearrangement joins TRBV30 to TRBJ1-5; possibly TRBD1 for D (6 bases). Trimming took 4 bases from V and 3 from J, leaving 13 bases between them. Per germline, CDR1 GTSNPN and CDR2 SVGIG (reference sequence). CDR3 length: 14 amino acids. CDR3 sequence reads: CAWTRGQFNQPQHF. DNA of the CDR3: TGTGCCTGGACTCGTGGACAGTTCAATCAGCCCCAGCATTTT.